This entry features one TCR beta chain sequence. Its specificity is unknown. The sample belongs to a study of shared clonotypes between healthy human individuals. As for the study in general: For every donor, three CD4 naive, three CD4 memory, two CD8 naive and one CD8 memory plates were used.

Germline V gene lookup returns CDR1 SGDLS and CDR2 YYNGEE. The V end lost 0 bases, the J end lost 1 base, and 13 bases lay between the germline ends. The CDR3 extends over 16 amino acids. In the naive CD8 group, cells lacked CD45RO and were positively selected for CCR7, so terminally differentiated effector memory CD45RA+ cells were left out. Adult Caucasians living in Nashville, Tennessee made up all of the donors. Here immunoSEQ multiplex PCR was the method, and the copy in TCRdb shows in-frame clones only, minus some. This sample has more than 2 million clones, with approximately 94% found just once. Study-level points and caveats: Some clonotypes were shared by all four sorted-subset donors, while others were not shared. The non-shared ones had lower generation probabilities than the shared ones. It was observed that 5% to 6% of naive CD4 clonotypes were shared across a handful of donors.

Sequencing input: naive CD8+ T cells sorted from blood. This TCR was recovered from a young man in good health. The V gene is TRBV9, the J gene TRBJ2-5; a possible D gene is TRBD1 (5 bases). CDR3 DNA sequence: TGTGCCAGCAGCGTAGGGACATTAATGGGCCAAGAGACCCAGTACTTC. Translated: CASSVGTLMGQETQYF.